This T cell receptor (beta chain) was sequenced during a study of blood T cell repertoires in COVID-19. Study context: COVID-19 samples, acute and convalescent, were from the United States, Italy and Spain. The cDNA or gDNA used as material had been derived from T cells, B-cell-depleted T cells, or PBMCs.

Original processing notes: Reference gene primer amplification gave nucleated cell count estimates. TCRdb keeps only in-frame clones here, not all; method: immunoSEQ multiplex PCR. That table is the source of V, J and clone size, and D and trimming were worked out from the DNA. This sample has around 63,000 clones, with over 75% found just once. The CDR3 is 15 residues long. V lost 6 bases to trimming and J lost 9 bases, with 21 bases between them. CDR1 is SQVTM, CDR2 ANQGSEA, per germline. Sequences were obtained from peripheral blood. The clonotype comes from a woman in her sixties with acute or convalescent COVID-19. This chain connects TRBV29-1 to TRBJ1-6; TRBD1 might be the D (5 bases). CDR3 nucleotides: TGCAGCGTCACCGATAGGGGCCCAAGTGGTTCACCCCTCCACTTT. This codes for CSVTDRGPSGSPLHF.